This T cell receptor (beta chain) emerged from a study of blood T cell repertoires in COVID-19. Overall study context: COVID-19 samples from acute and convalescent phases originated in the United States, Italy and Spain.

The V gene's germline CDR1 is MNHNS and CDR2 SASEGT. V lost 5 bases to trimming and J lost 4 bases, with 6 bases between them. CDR3 size: 11 residues. Assay: immunoSEQ multiplex PCR; the TCRdb copy retains only in-frame clones and omits some. The profile shows 70,000 to 90,000 clones, roughly three quarters of them singletons. The rearrangement uses TRBV6-1 and TRBJ2-7; D not certain. The TCR originated in a human donor in a cohort sampled during active COVID-19. Sequenced input: peripheral blood. CDR3 amino acids: CASSPLYEQYF. CDR3 nucleotides: TGTGCCAGCAGTCCTCTATACGAGCAGTACTTC.